This T cell receptor (beta chain) was captured in a study of blood T cell repertoires in COVID-19 (dated by TCRdb to the early 2020s). Notes on the research overall: Samples from collaborators originated in the United States, Italy and Spain and spanned both the acute and convalescent phases of COVID-19. The material from the prospective study consisted of cDNA or gDNA derived from T cells, B-cell-depleted T cells, or PBMCs. Deeply sampled blood TCRbeta repertoires from subjects exposed to, actively infected with, or recovered from COVID-19 were included in the dataset. A freely available public database, intended as a resource for researchers studying the immune response to SARS-CoV-2, is where the repertoires were released. The samples were drawn from two sources: the first 160 participants of the ongoing ImmuneRACE study, and 950 to 1,500 subjects contributed by 6 global collaborators. The sample metadata nearly always contained a de-identified subject ID, COVID-19 status, age in years and sex. HLA class I and class II types, where available, came from metadata supplied by the sample provider rather than from assay-based typing. Summary of the overall study and its limitations: Clinical and demographic metadata were provided uncurated, with the amount varying by source and participant.

In the germline V gene (reference sequence), CDR1 corresponds to SEHNR and CDR2 to FQNEAQ. Ends trimmed: V by 1 base, J by 8 bases; bases unmatched to a gene: 7. The CDR3 has 14 amino acids, counting the end cysteine and phenylalanine. Of all the DNA, just the CDR3 is kept, 42 bases in frame from base 1. For this clone: Which antigen it targets is not known. No base-level quality is on record; no much larger clone is a single base apart.

The collaborating institutions used their own protocols to collect whole blood in K2EDTA tubes. For TCRbeta analysis, collaborators shipped samples as frozen whole blood, isolated PBMCs, or DNA extracted from either of those sample types. The immunoSEQ Assay, a bias-controlled multiplex PCR, was used to amplify TCRbeta CDR3 regions from genomic DNA. Per the authors' processing: Nucleated cell counts per sample were estimated from amplification of reference gene primers within the assay. To quantify the absolute abundance of each unique TCRbeta CDR3 rearrangement, sequence reads were collapsed and filtered. For each sample, productive Simpson clonality was calculated as the square root of Simpson's diversity index over productive rearrangements. TCRdb carries this immuneACCESS record with in-frame sequences only. Its versions omit some clonotypes, under half of them owing to an unresolved V gene in the studies checked, with the rest unexplained. The V and J calls and clone size are taken from that table; D and trimming were inferred from the DNA. The table for this sample lists roughly 70,000 clones; around 70% of them were counted only once. Together, the top ten hold 20% to 25% of the sample.

The TCR sequence derives from a man between 65 and 85 years old with acute or convalescent COVID-19. The rearrangement joined TRBV7-9 to TRBJ1-2, and 7 bases in between align with TRBD1. Input material: peripheral blood. The sequenced DNA is TGTGCCAGCAGCTTAGGCATAGGGGGCGCGGGCTACACCTTC. This gives the protein CASSLGIGGAGYTF. The variable domain in full, with residues beyond the CDR3 obtained from the reference TRBV7-9 and TRBJ1-2 genes, is DTGVSQNPRHKITKRGQNVTFRCDPISEHNRLYWYRQTLGQGPEFLTYFQNEAQLEKSRLLSDRFSAERPKGSFSTLEIQRTEQGDSAMYLCASSLGIGGAGYTFGSGTRLTVV.